This entry lists 9 T cell receptor beta chains sequenced from one sample in a study of T cell responses to AZD1222 COVID-19 vaccine. This table comes from immunoSEQ multiplex PCR, and its TCRdb copy is limited to in-frame clones, with some not included. The table includes tens of thousands of clones, approximately 85% detected once. Material: peripheral blood, obtained 28 days after the second AZD1222 dose. The receptor set was obtained from an adult who received the AZD1222 COVID-19 vaccine.

The genes are TRBV10-3 and TRBJ1-2; the D gene is possibly TRBD1 (5 bases). V lost 2 bases and J lost 3, with 7 bases in between. Germline CDR1 and CDR2: ENHRY and SYGVKD. CDR3 length equals 13 residues. CDR3 bases: TGTGCCATCAGTGAGGGGGCAGACTATGGCTACACCTTC. Translation: CAISEGADYGYTF.

The chain uses TRBV2 and TRBJ2-3; D perhaps matches TRBD2 (7 bases). Between the trimmed V and J ends, which lost 8 bases and 4 bases, there was a span of 22 bases. Germline assignment: CDR1 SNHLY and CDR2 FYNNEI. This CDR3 spans 16 amino acids. The CDR3, as DNA: TGTGCCAGCCCCGAGAGGGGGGGGGCCTTCTCAGATACGCAGTATTTT. It codes for CASPERGGAFSDTQYF.

The chain couples TRBV4-2 to TRBJ1-6; 7 nucleotides line up with TRBD1. The CDR3 has 16 residues. The germline V gene encodes CDR1 LGHNA and CDR2 YNFKEQ. V shed 2 bases, J shed 8 bases, and the junction held 9 bases outside the gene matches. CDR3 in amino acids: CASSQTRTGRDSPLHF. As DNA, the CDR3 is TGTGCCAGCAGCCAAACCCGGACAGGAAGAGATTCACCCCTCCACTTT.

This rearrangement joins TRBV27 to TRBJ2-2; D might be TRBD1 (5 bases). In germline, CDR1 is MNHEY, CDR2 SMNVEV (reference sequence). CDR3 length equals 15 residues. V was pared by 3 bases and J by 7 bases, with 15 bases between. Here the CDR3 DNA reads TGTGCCAGCAGTTTTCTCCGCCAGGGCGTCGGGGAGCTGTTTTTT. Its translation is CASSFLRQGVGELFF.

V usage is TRBV27 and J usage is TRBJ2-3; D assignment may be TRBD1 or TRBD2 (5 bases each). Germline V CDR1 and CDR2: MNHEY, SMNVEV (reference sequence). V gave up 3 bases and J gave up 1 base, with 5 bases separating them. The CDR3 sequence is 13 residues long. The CDR3 here is CASSLGGTDTQYF. CDR3 bases: TGTGCCAGCAGTTTGGGGGGCACAGATACGCAGTATTTT.

The genes are TRBV5-8 and TRBJ1-2; no clear D. The CDR3 has 10 amino acids. Deletions cut 1 base from V and 8 bases from J, with 3 bases between. Germline CDR1 SGHTS, CDR2 YDEGEE. The CDR3 DNA reads TGTGCCAGCAGCTTGATAGGCTACACCTTC. This sequence encodes CASSLIGYTF.

The gene calls are TRBV3-1 (or the pseudogene TRBV3-2) and TRBJ1-4; the match to TRBD1 covers 11 bases. Looked up from germline, CDR1 is LGHDT and CDR2 is YNNKEL (reference sequence). The J segment lost 3 bases and the V segment lost 4 bases, leaving 10 bases of the junction unmatched. This CDR3 spans 18 amino acids. CDR3 coding DNA: TGTGCCAGCAGCCTGCGGACAGGGGGCGCTTTAGCTAATGAAAAACTGTTTTTT. Amino acids: CASSLRTGGALANEKLFF.

V is TRBV20-1 and J is TRBJ2-5, with a possible D match to TRBD2 (6 bases). The CDR3 covers 12 residues. Trimming removed 3 bases at V and 4 bases at J, with 9 bases between. Germline lookup yields CDR1 DFQATT and CDR2 SNEGSKA (reference sequence). The DNA of the CDR3 is TGCAGTGCTAGTATGGGGGGAGAGACCCAGTACTTC. It codes for CSASMGGETQYF.

V is TRBV5-4 and J is TRBJ2-1, with 9 bases fitting TRBD1. V was pared by 5 bases and J by 4 bases, with 7 bases of the junction left unmatched. The length of the CDR3 is 15 residues. Germline CDR1 reads SGHNT; CDR2 reads YYREEE (reference sequence). The DNA of the CDR3 is TGTGCCAGCAGATCCGGGACAGGGTCATACAATGAGCAGTTCTTC. Protein sequence: CASRSGTGSYNEQFF. Combining the CDR3 with reference TRBV5-4 and TRBJ2-1 gives the whole variable domain ETGVTQSPTHLIKTRGQQVTLRCSSQSGHNTVSWYQQALGQGPQFIFQYYREEENGRGNFPPRFSGLQFPNYSSELNVNALELDDSALYLCASRSGTGSYNEQFFGPGTRLTVL.